This record concerns one T cell receptor (beta chain) sequence. From germline, CDR1 is MGHRA and CDR2 YSYEKL. Trimming at V came to 2 bases and at J to 4 bases, leaving 2 bases not matched to a gene. CDR3 size: 14 residues. The data were obtained in a study of blood T cell repertoires in COVID-19. Across the whole study: Acute and convalescent COVID-19 samples came from the United States, Italy and Spain.

Only in-frame clones appear in the TCRdb table, and some are missing; sequencing was by immunoSEQ multiplex PCR. Here the sample spans about 50,000 clones, 89% being singletons. The clonotype originates from a human donor in a cohort sampled during active COVID-19. Specimen: peripheral blood. This chain links TRBV4-1 with TRBJ1-3, with TRBD1 matching 7 bases. The chain's CDR3 is CASSQRTGGNTIYF. The CDR3 DNA sequence: TGCGCCAGCAGCCAACGGACAGGAGGAAACACCATATATTTT.